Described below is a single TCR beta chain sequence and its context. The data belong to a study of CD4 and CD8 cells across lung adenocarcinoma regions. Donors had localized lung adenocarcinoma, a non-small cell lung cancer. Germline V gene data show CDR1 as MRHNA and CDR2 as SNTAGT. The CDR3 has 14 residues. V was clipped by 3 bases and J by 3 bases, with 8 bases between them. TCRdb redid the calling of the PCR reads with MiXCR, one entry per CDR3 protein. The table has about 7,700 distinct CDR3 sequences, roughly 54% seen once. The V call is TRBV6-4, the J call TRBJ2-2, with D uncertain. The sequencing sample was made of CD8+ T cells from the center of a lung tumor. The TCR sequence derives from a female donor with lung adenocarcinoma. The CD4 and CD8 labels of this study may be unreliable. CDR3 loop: CASSERTDTGELFF. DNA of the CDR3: TGTGCCAGCAGTGAGCGGACGGACACCGGGGAGCTGTTTTTT.